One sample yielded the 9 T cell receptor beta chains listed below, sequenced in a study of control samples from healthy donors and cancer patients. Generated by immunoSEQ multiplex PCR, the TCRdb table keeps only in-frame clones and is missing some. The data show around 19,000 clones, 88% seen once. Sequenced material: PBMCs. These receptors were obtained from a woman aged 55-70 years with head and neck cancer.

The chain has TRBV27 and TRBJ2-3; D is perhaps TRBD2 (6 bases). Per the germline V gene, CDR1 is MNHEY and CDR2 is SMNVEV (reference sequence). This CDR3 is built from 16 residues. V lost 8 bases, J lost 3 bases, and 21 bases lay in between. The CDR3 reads CASRFSGSYGTDTQYF. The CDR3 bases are TGTGCCAGCCGATTTAGCGGTTCTTACGGGACAGATACGCAGTATTTT.

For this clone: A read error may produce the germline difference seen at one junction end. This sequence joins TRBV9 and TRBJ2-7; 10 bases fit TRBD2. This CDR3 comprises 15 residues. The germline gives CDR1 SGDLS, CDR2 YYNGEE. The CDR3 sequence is CASSVSGRASHEQYF. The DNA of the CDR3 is TGTGCCAGCAGCGTAAGCGGGAGGGCCTCCCACGAGCAGTACTTC. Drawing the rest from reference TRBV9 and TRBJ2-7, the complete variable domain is DSGVTQTPKHLITATGQRVTLRCSPRSGDLSVYWYQQSLDQGLQFLIQYYNGEERAKGNILERFSAQQFPDLHSELNLSSLELGDSALYFCASSVSGRASHEQYFGPGTRLTVT.

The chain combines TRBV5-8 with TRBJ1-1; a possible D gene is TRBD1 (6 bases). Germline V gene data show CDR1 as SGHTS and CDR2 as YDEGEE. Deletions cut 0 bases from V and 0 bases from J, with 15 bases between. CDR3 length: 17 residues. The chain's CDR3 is CASSLEISTGMNTEAFF. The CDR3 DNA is TGTGCCAGCAGCTTGGAGATCTCGACAGGCATGAACACTGAAGCTTTCTTT.

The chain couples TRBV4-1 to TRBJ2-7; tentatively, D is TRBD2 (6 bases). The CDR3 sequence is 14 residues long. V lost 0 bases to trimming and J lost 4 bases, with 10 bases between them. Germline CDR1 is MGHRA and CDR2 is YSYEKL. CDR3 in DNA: TGCGCCAGCAGCCAAGATTGGGAGGAATACGAGCAGTACTTC. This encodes CASSQDWEEYEQYF.

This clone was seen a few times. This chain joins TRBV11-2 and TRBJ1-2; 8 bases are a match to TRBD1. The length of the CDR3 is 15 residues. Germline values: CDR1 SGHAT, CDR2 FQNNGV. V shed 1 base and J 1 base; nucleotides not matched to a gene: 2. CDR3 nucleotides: TGTGCCAGCAGCTTAGTGACAGGGGTTAACTATGGCTACACCTTC. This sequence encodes CASSLVTGVNYGYTF. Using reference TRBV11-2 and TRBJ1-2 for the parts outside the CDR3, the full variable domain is EAGVAQSPRYKIIEKRQSVAFWCNPISGHATLYWYQQILGQGPKLLIQFQNNGVVDDSQLPKDRFSAERLKGVDSTLKIQPAKLEDSAVYLCASSLVTGVNYGYTFGSGTRLTVV.

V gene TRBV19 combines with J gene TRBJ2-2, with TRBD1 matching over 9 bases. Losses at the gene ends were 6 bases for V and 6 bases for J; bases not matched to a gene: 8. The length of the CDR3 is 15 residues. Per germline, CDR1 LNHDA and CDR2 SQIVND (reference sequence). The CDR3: CASRGQGVFSGELFF. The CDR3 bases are TGTGCCAGTAGGGGACAGGGTGTTTTTTCCGGGGAGCTGTTTTTT.

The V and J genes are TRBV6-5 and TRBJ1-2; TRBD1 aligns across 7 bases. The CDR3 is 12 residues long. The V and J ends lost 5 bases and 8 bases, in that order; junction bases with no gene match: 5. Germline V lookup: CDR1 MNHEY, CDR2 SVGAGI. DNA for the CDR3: TGTGCCAGCAGTCGACAGGGAGGGGGCTACACCTTC. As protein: CASSRQGGGYTF.

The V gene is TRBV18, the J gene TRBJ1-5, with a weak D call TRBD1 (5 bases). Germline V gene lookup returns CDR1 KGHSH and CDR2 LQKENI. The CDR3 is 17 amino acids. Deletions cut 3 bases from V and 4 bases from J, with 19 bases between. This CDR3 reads CASSPTGTPYGNQPQHF. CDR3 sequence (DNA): TGTGCCAGCTCACCGACCGGGACTCCCTACGGAAATCAGCCCCAGCATTTT.

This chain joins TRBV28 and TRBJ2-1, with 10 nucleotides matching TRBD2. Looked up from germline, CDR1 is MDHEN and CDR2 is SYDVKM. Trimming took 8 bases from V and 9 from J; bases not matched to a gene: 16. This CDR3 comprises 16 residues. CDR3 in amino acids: CASSAPASGRMGEQFF. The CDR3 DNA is TGTGCCAGCTCCGCGCCGGCTAGCGGGAGAATGGGTGAGCAGTTCTTC.